The 14 T cell receptor beta chains below all came from one sample that was sequenced in a study of T-cell memory formation after mild COVID-19 (dated by TCRdb to the early 2020s). The library was obtained by 5' RACE. Sequenced on an Illumina NovaSeq 6000. Through fastp at Q25 and MiXCR, TCRdb rebuilt clones from the public reads, retaining in-frame beta chains. Each CDR3 protein gets just one entry, which takes the most common genes and DNA from the rows behind it. The sample records under 60,000 distinct CDR3 sequences, 9.3% of which are singletons. The ten most abundant clones make up over 9.5% of the sample. The sequenced sample was PBMCs or a T cell subset sorted from them (not recorded which). Receptors were obtained from an adult woman who had mild COVID-19 (a few samples of this study predate the infection). The sample titles of this study are shuffled in the database, so cell type and time point are left out; the donor was told from shared clones.

The rearrangement uses TRBV12-3 or TRBV12-4 and TRBJ2-5; 11 bases map to TRBD2. Trimming took 3 bases from V and 10 from J; bases not matched to a gene: 7. This CDR3 contains 14 residues. DNA for the CDR3: TGTGCCAGCAGTTTGACACTAGCGGGGGTCCACCAGTACTTC. Protein: CASSLTLAGVHQYF.

This rearrangement joins TRBV9 to TRBJ2-3; D is perhaps TRBD1 or TRBD2 (5 bases each). This CDR3 comprises 14 residues. Trimming cost V 3 bases and J 3 bases, with 11 bases left between them. Germline V CDR1 and CDR2: SGDLS, YYNGEE. This chain's CDR3 is CASSAGWGTDTQYF. Written as DNA, the CDR3 is TGTGCCAGCAGCGCTGGTTGGGGGACAGATACGCAGTATTTT.

This clonotype was seen only a few times. The rearrangement joins TRBV5-1 to TRBJ1-1; possible D gene TRBD1, 6 bases. Trimming stripped 0 bases from V and 1 base from J, with 10 bases between. CDR1 and CDR2 from the germline V gene are SGHRS and YFSETQ. The CDR3 is 15 residues long. This chain's CDR3 is CASSLAGQTNTEAFF. The CDR3 region has the DNA TGCGCCAGCAGCTTGGCAGGACAGACGAACACTGAAGCTTTCTTT.

This clonotype has only a few counts. This sequence joins TRBV20-1 and TRBJ2-7, with D uncertain. V lost 3 bases and J lost 5, with 14 bases in between. Germline CDR1 is DFQATT and CDR2 is SNEGSKA (reference sequence). The CDR3 is made up of 13 amino acids. CDR3 residues: CSARAGSKNEQYF. Here the CDR3 DNA reads TGCAGTGCTAGGGCTGGTAGCAAGAACGAGCAGTACTTC.

This clonotype was picked up a small number of times. This chain's CDR3 is CASRGGAGRGNTIYF. CDR3 coding DNA: TGTGCCAGCAGGGGGGGGGCAGGGCGCGGAAACACCATATATTTT. The rearrangement uses TRBV27 and TRBJ1-3, with D perhaps TRBD1 (6 bases). Germline lookup yields CDR1 MNHEY and CDR2 SMNVEV (reference sequence). V lost 6 bases and J 4 bases, leaving 16 bases between the germline ends. The CDR3 contains 15 residues.

This clonotype was picked up many times. The chain uses TRBV7-3 and TRBJ2-1; 10 positions match TRBD2. CDR1 is SGHTA and CDR2 is FQGTGA in the germline V gene. This CDR3 region has 16 residues. With 2 bases clipped from V and 7 bases from J, the junction kept 8 bases outside the gene matches. The CDR3 DNA reads as TGTGCCAGCAGCTTAGTCCGGACTAGCGGCGCAAATGAGCAGTTCTTC. Amino acid sequence: CASSLVRTSGANEQFF.

This clonotype was seen a few times. The chain uses TRBV12-3 or TRBV12-4 and TRBJ2-7, with D perhaps assigned TRBD1 or TRBD2 (5 bases each). The length of the CDR3 is 14 residues. The ends were cut back, 7 bases at V and 7 bases at J, with 20 bases in the middle. The DNA of the CDR3 is TGTGCCAGCACCCCGCAGGGACGGCCGAGGGAGCAGTACTTC. This encodes CASTPQGRPREQYF.

This clonotype was seen more than once but under ten times. The genes are TRBV6-2 or TRBV6-3 and TRBJ2-7; tentative D call: TRBD2 (6 bases). Per germline, CDR1 MNHEY and CDR2 SVGEGT. V lost 7 bases to trimming and J lost 2 bases, with 18 bases between them. The length of the CDR3 is 15 residues. The CDR3 DNA reads as TGTGCCAGCACCCAGGGAGGATTCGGCACCTACGAGCAGTACTTC. This sequence encodes CASTQGGFGTYEQYF.

This clonotype was counted at least ten times. This chain joins TRBV2 and TRBJ2-7, with no clear D. Trimming took off 0 bases at V and 6 bases at J, with 9 bases between the two ends. This CDR3 contains 13 residues. Looked up from germline, CDR1 is SNHLY and CDR2 is FYNNEI. The CDR3 region has the DNA TGTGCCAGCAGTGAAGCGCGTTGGAGCGAGCAGTACTTC. Its translation is CASSEARWSEQYF.

V gene TRBV27 combines with J gene TRBJ2-2; D gene uncertain. The V end was cut by 5 bases, the J end by 4 bases, with 14 bases between. Germline V lookup: CDR1 MNHEY, CDR2 SMNVEV (reference sequence). This CDR3 has 15 residues. DNA of the CDR3: TGTGCCAGCAGTCCAAGGAGCGTGGCCACCGGGGAGCTGTTTTTT. Protein sequence: CASSPRSVATGELFF.

This chain uses TRBV10-3 with TRBJ2-3; 8 nucleotides align to TRBD2. V lost 0 bases and J lost 3; bases outside the gene matches: 11. CDR3 length equals 18 residues. Germline V gene sequence: CDR1 ENHRY, CDR2 SYGVKD. The CDR3 DNA sequence: TGTGCCATCAGTGAGTCGGTTCTGAAGCGGGGGAGGACAGATACGCAGTATTTT. Its protein product is CAISESVLKRGRTDTQYF.

The chain carries TRBV5-1 and TRBJ2-3, with D perhaps matching TRBD1 (5 bases). Germline lookup yields CDR1 SGHRS and CDR2 YFSETQ. This CDR3 has 17 amino acids. The V gene lost 3 bases and the J gene lost 0 bases, with 17 bases spanning the gap. CDR3 DNA: TGCGCCAGCAGCTCAGGGTCCCTCGCTATAAGCACAGATACGCAGTATTTT. Its translation is CASSSGSLAISTDTQYF.

There are many counts of this clonotype. The chain combines TRBV7-2 with TRBJ1-1; D may be TRBD1 (5 bases). V was shortened by 4 bases and J by 4 bases, with 13 bases between the two germline ends. Germline V gives CDR1 SGHTA, CDR2 FQGNSA. The CDR3 consists of 14 residues. CDR3 sequence (DNA): TGTGCCAGCAGCTCCAGGGCTTCGGGCACTGAAGCTTTCTTT. This sequence encodes CASSSRASGTEAFF.

Many counts were recorded for this clonotype. The genes are TRBV24-1 and TRBJ2-3, with TRBD2 matching over 7 bases. Losses at the gene ends were 4 bases for V and 5 bases for J; bases not matched to a gene: 14. The length of the CDR3 is 17 residues. Germline CDR1 reads KGHDR; CDR2 reads SFDVKD. The CDR3 nucleotides read TGTGCCACCAGTGAACCGTTAGCGGGTACCCGCAAAGATACGCAGTATTTT. It encodes CATSEPLAGTRKDTQYF.